This is a list of T cell receptor beta chains from one sample in a study of PD-1 blockade in classical Hodgkin lymphoma. Clones were read by immunoSEQ multiplex PCR, and TCRdb kept only the in-frame ones, dropping some. The sample includes roughly 15,000 clones, more than 75% of them seen just once. The sample in question was peripheral blood mononuclear cells (PBMCs), obtained at baseline. These receptors were obtained from a human donor with classical Hodgkin lymphoma. Each CDR3 is given with its conserved first and last residue. The order of the fields is CDR3 protein, CDR3 DNA, V gene, J gene, D gene, clone size. The D gene is left open where the match is weak. Clone size is shown for a subset of rows, as once, few, many or a class of expanded clone.

CDR3: CASSRKGQGNTEAFF
DNA: TGTGCCAGCAGCAGAAAGGGGCAGGGTAACACTGAAGCTTTCTTT
V: TRBV7-2
J: TRBJ1-1
D: .
size: .

CDR3: CSVGDGGQETQYF
DNA: TGCAGCGTCGGGGACGGAGGACAAGAGACCCAGTACTTC
V: TRBV29-1
J: TRBJ2-5
D: .
size: .

CDR3: CASSAGTNKMNYGYTF
DNA: TGTGCCAGCAGTGCGGGGACAAACAAGATGAACTATGGCTACACCTTC
V: TRBV6-1
J: TRBJ1-2
D: .
size: once

CDR3: CASSQVSETGAVNEQFF
DNA: TGTGCCAGCAGCCAAGTCTCCGAGACAGGCGCCGTGAATGAGCAGTTCTTC
V: TRBV4-2
J: TRBJ2-1
D: .
size: .

CDR3: CASSESWREGYEQYF
DNA: TGCGCCAGCAGTGAGTCGTGGCGGGAGGGTTACGAGCAGTACTTC
V: TRBV10-1
J: TRBJ2-7
D: TRBD2
size: .

CDR3: CASRARGLGTDTQYF
DNA: TGTGCCAGCAGGGCCAGGGGGCTTGGTACAGATACGCAGTATTTT
V: TRBV5-8
J: TRBJ2-3
D: TRBD1
size: .

CDR3: CASTLGGSGGGELFF
DNA: TGTGCCAGCACTTTAGGGGGGAGTGGTGGCGGGGAGCTGTTTTTT
V: TRBV6-5
J: TRBJ2-2
D: .
size: .

CDR3: CASSFFETSNIQYF
DNA: TGCGCCAGCAGCTTCTTTGAGACGTCAAACATTCAGTACTTC
V: TRBV4-1
J: TRBJ2-4
D: .
size: .

CDR3: CASSPVGTLIYGYTF
DNA: TGTGCCAGTAGCCCTGTGGGGACTTTGATCTATGGCTACACCTTC
V: TRBV19
J: TRBJ1-2
D: .
size: .

CDR3: CASSHPRDRATEQYF
DNA: TGTGCCAGCAGCCACCCCCGGGACAGGGCCACCGAGCAGTACTTC
V: TRBV21-1
J: TRBJ2-7
D: .
size: .

CDR3: CASSRDRGVTDTQYF
DNA: TGTGCCAGCAGCCGGGACAGGGGGGTCACAGATACGCAGTATTTT
V: TRBV5-6
J: TRBJ2-3
D: TRBD1
size: .

CDR3: CASSLGGTGGEQFF
DNA: TGTGCCAGCAGTTTGGGCGGGACAGGGGGCGAGCAGTTCTTC
V: TRBV28
J: TRBJ2-1
D: TRBD1
size: once

CDR3: CASSFRGGETQYF
DNA: TGTGCCAGCAGCTTCAGAGGGGGAGAGACCCAGTACTTC
V: TRBV13
J: TRBJ2-5
D: .
size: .

CDR3: CASSLQGAGELFF
DNA: TGTGCCAGCAGTTTACAGGGGGCCGGGGAGCTGTTTTTT
V: TRBV6-6
J: TRBJ2-2
D: TRBD1
size: .

CDR3: CASRKDRGNYGYTF
DNA: TGTGCCAGCAGAAAGGACAGGGGGAACTATGGCTACACCTTC
V: TRBV6-5
J: TRBJ1-2
D: TRBD1
size: .

CDR3: CASSLGGRRGETQYF
DNA: TGTGCCAGCAGCTTAGGGGGCCGGAGGGGGGAGACCCAGTACTTC
V: TRBV7-2
J: TRBJ2-5
D: .
size: .

CDR3: CSVDLGGIGYTF
DNA: TGCAGCGTTGATCTCGGGGGCATTGGCTACACCTTC
V: TRBV29-1
J: TRBJ1-2
D: .
size: few

CDR3: CASKGQNSNQPQHF
DNA: TGTGCCAGCAAGGGGCAGAATAGCAATCAGCCCCAGCATTTT
V: TRBV6-5
J: TRBJ1-5
D: .
size: .

CDR3: CASSYVPNVGQGVSSTGELFF
DNA: TGTGCCAGCAGCTACGTCCCAAACGTTGGACAGGGAGTGAGCTCCACCGGGGAGCTGTTTTTT
V: TRBV7-8
J: TRBJ2-2
D: TRBD1
size: few

CDR3: CASSQSRGGVETQYF
DNA: TGCGCCAGCAGCCAATCTCGCGGGGGAGTCGAGACCCAGTACTTC
V: TRBV4-1
J: TRBJ2-5
D: TRBD2
size: once

CDR3: CASSLSKGGNEQFF
DNA: TGTGCCAGCAGTTTAAGTAAGGGAGGGAATGAGCAGTTCTTC
V: TRBV27
J: TRBJ2-1
D: TRBD2
size: .

CDR3: CASSAPDLISNSPLHF
DNA: TGTGCCAGCAGCGCGCCCGACCTAATATCGAATTCACCCCTCCACTTT
V: TRBV9
J: TRBJ1-6
D: .
size: .

CDR3: CASSSSVNYGYTF
DNA: TGTGCCAGCAGCTCCTCCGTTAACTATGGCTACACCTTC
V: TRBV7-3
J: TRBJ1-2
D: .
size: few

CDR3: CAIREGGLDTQYF
DNA: TGTGCCATCAGAGAGGGAGGTCTAGATACGCAGTATTTT
V: TRBV10-3
J: TRBJ2-3
D: .
size: .

CDR3: CASMSQANQPQHF
DNA: TGTGCCAGCATGTCCCAAGCGAATCAGCCCCAGCATTTT
V: TRBV2
J: TRBJ1-5
D: .
size: .

CDR3: CASSLLGHEEPLYYGYTF
DNA: TGCGCCAGCAGTTTGTTGGGACACGAGGAACCTCTCTATTATGGCTACACCTTC
V: TRBV5-1
J: TRBJ1-2
D: .
size: .

CDR3: CASQKMGTSNEKLFF
DNA: TGTGCCAGCCAAAAGATGGGGACTAGTAATGAAAAACTGTTTTTT
V: TRBV19
J: TRBJ1-4
D: .
size: .

CDR3: CASRVTGTGVRKNQPQHF
DNA: TGTGCCAGCCGAGTCACCGGGACAGGGGTTAGAAAAAATCAGCCCCAGCATTTT
V: TRBV21-1
J: TRBJ1-5
D: .
size: .

CDR3: CASSPSGGQETQYF
DNA: TGCGCCAGCTCCCCCTCTGGCGGACAAGAGACCCAGTACTTC
V: TRBV10-1
J: TRBJ2-5
D: .
size: .

CDR3: CASSWTGGADTQYF
DNA: TGCGCCAGCAGCTGGACAGGGGGCGCAGATACGCAGTATTTT
V: TRBV5-1
J: TRBJ2-3
D: TRBD1
size: once

CDR3: CASSDSQGTYNEQFF
DNA: TGTGCCAGCAGTGACTCTCAGGGGACCTACAATGAGCAGTTCTTC
V: TRBV6-4
J: TRBJ2-1
D: .
size: few

CDR3: CASSQDDRGRVREQYF
DNA: TGCGCCAGCAGCCAAGATGACCGGGGCAGAGTACGGGAGCAGTACTTC
V: TRBV4-3
J: TRBJ2-7
D: .
size: .

CDR3: CASSLMRGGLRETQYF
DNA: TGTGCCAGCAGCTTAATGCGGGGGGGCCTTCGAGAGACCCAGTACTTC
V: TRBV7-2
J: TRBJ2-5
D: TRBD2
size: .

CDR3: CASSNREKYF
DNA: TGTGCCAGCAGCAACCGGGAAAAGTACTTC
V: TRBV21-1
J: TRBJ2-4
D: .
size: .

CDR3: CAISAVSGNTIYF
DNA: TGTGCCATCAGTGCCGTCTCTGGAAACACCATATATTTT
V: TRBV10-3
J: TRBJ1-3
D: .
size: .

CDR3: CASSQDRDILWYGYTF
DNA: TGCGCCAGCAGCCAAGATCGGGATATCCTCTGGTATGGCTACACCTTC
V: TRBV4-3
J: TRBJ1-2
D: .
size: .